A single sample gave rise to the 12 T cell receptor beta chains below, sequenced in a study of cytomegalovirus exposure and HLA in healthy donors. PCR was performed using 60 Vbeta and 13 Jbeta primers. Using immunoSEQ multiplex PCR, the repertoire was profiled, and TCRdb retains in-frame clones only, with some absent. The repertoire holds 85,000 to 90,000 clones, approximately 79% seen once, with approximately 2.8% in the top ten. The sequencing sample was made of PBMCs. These receptors came from a young man in good health and CMV-seronegative.

This clone was seen a few times. The chain couples TRBV5-4 to TRBJ1-1; D uncertain. In germline, CDR1 is SGHNT, CDR2 YYREEE (reference sequence). This CDR3 has 14 amino acids. The V and J ends lost 4 bases and 0 bases respectively, with 10 bases between them. This chain's CDR3 is CASSLGGLNTEAFF. In DNA, the CDR3 is TGTGCCAGCAGCCTCGGAGGGCTGAACACTGAAGCTTTCTTT. Combining the CDR3 with reference TRBV5-4 and TRBJ1-1 gives the whole variable domain ETGVTQSPTHLIKTRGQQVTLRCSSQSGHNTVSWYQQALGQGPQFIFQYYREEENGRGNFPPRFSGLQFPNYSSELNVNALELDDSALYLCASSLGGLNTEAFFGQGTRLTVV.

The chain joins TRBV7-9 to TRBJ1-3; no clear D gene. Trimming removed 2 bases at V and 0 bases at J, with 8 bases between. This CDR3 spans 15 amino acids. CDR1 and CDR2 from the germline V gene are SEHNR and FQNEAQ (reference sequence). The CDR3 DNA is TGTGCCAGCAGCTTAAGCGTAGACTCTGGAAACACCATATATTTT. It specifies CASSLSVDSGNTIYF. Full variable domain (remainder filled in from reference TRBV7-9 and TRBJ1-3): DTGVSQNPRHKITKRGQNVTFRCDPISEHNRLYWYRQTLGQGPEFLTYFQNEAQLEKSRLLSDRFSAERPKGSFSTLEIQRTEQGDSAMYLCASSLSVDSGNTIYFGEGSWLTVV.

The chain has TRBV27 and TRBJ1-5; 9 positions agree with TRBD1. CDR1 is MNHEY and CDR2 is SMNVEV in the germline V gene (reference sequence). The CDR3 is 14 residues long. V gave up 5 bases and J gave up 7 bases; unmatched junction bases: 6. The CDR3 protein is CASSPLDRGQPQHF. The CDR3 nucleotides are TGTGCCAGCAGTCCCTTGGACAGGGGACAGCCCCAGCATTTT.

This chain uses TRBV25-1 with TRBJ1-2, with D possibly TRBD1 on 5 matching bases. The V end lost 3 bases, the J end lost 1 base, and 12 bases lay between the germline ends. This CDR3 is built from 15 residues. Per germline, CDR1 MGHDK and CDR2 SYGVNS. CDR3 coding DNA: TGTGCCAGCAGTGATCAGGGCGTGAATAACTATGGCTACACCTTC. Protein: CASSDQGVNNYGYTF.

This clone was found a few times. The rearrangement links TRBV30 to TRBJ1-2; D may be TRBD1 (5 bases). Germline V gene sequence: CDR1 GTSNPN, CDR2 SVGIG (reference sequence). The CDR3 is made up of 13 amino acids. The germline V and J ends were trimmed by 5 bases and 7 bases, with 17 bases remaining between them. Here the CDR3 DNA reads TGTGCCTGGTCGGACACCAGCATGCGTGGCTACACCTTC. This translates into CAWSDTSMRGYTF.

V usage is TRBV6-1 and J usage is TRBJ2-7; D is unresolved. CDR1 and CDR2 (germline): MNHNS, SASEGT. The CDR3 contains 14 residues. The V end was cut by 7 bases, the J end by 3 bases, with 16 bases between. This chain's CDR3 is CASKVSTGFYEQYF. CDR3 nucleotide sequence: TGTGCCAGCAAAGTATCGACTGGATTCTACGAGCAGTACTTC.

This clone has only a few counts. The CDR3 sequence: CSTVSAGFMNTEAFF. Here the CDR3 DNA reads TGCAGCACCGTTAGTGCAGGATTCATGAACACTGAAGCTTTCTTT. The chain uses TRBV29-1 and TRBJ1-1; D ambiguous. CDR1 is SQVTM and CDR2 is ANQGSEA in the germline V gene. The V end lost 8 bases, the J end lost 0 bases, and 19 bases lay between the germline ends. The CDR3 runs 15 residues.

The chain joins TRBV4-2 to TRBJ1-5, with a tentative D call TRBD1 (6 bases). V lost 3 bases and J lost 7, with 10 bases in between. The CDR3 covers 13 residues. Germline CDR1 LGHNA, CDR2 YNFKEQ. The CDR3 protein is CASSHRGQQPQHF. The CDR3, as DNA: TGTGCCAGCAGCCACAGGGGTCAACAGCCCCAGCATTTT.

This chain connects TRBV2 to TRBJ1-1; D call uncertain. V lost 1 base to trimming and J lost 3 bases, with 18 bases between them. CDR1 and CDR2 (germline): SNHLY, FYNNEI. The CDR3 covers 17 residues. This CDR3 is CASSEGTGLVRYTEAFF. CDR3 coding DNA: TGTGCCAGCAGTGAAGGGACGGGGTTGGTAAGGTACACTGAAGCTTTCTTT.

The rearrangement joins TRBV10-3 to TRBJ1-2; D unresolved. The CDR3 loop spans 14 amino acids. CDR1 ENHRY and CDR2 SYGVKD come from the germline V gene. V shed 2 bases and J shed 2 bases, with 9 bases lying between them. The CDR3 DNA sequence: TGTGCCATCAGTGAGGCGGTAAACAACTATGGCTACACCTTC. Translation: CAISEAVNNYGYTF.

This rearrangement joins TRBV5-5 to TRBJ2-7; D gene uncertain. CDR3 size: 14 residues. Trimming cost V 2 bases and J 3 bases, with 12 bases left between them. The germline CDR1 and CDR2 sequences are SGHKS and YYEKEE (reference sequence). The CDR3 DNA reads TGTGCCAGCAGCTTCCAGACTCCCCTCTACGAGCAGTACTTC. This translates into CASSFQTPLYEQYF. The full variable domain, in which reference TRBV5-5 and TRBJ2-7 provide the parts outside the CDR3, is DAGVTQSPTHLIKTRGQQVTLRCSPISGHKSVSWYQQVLGQGPQFIFQYYEKEERGRGNFPDRFSARQFPNYSSELNVNALLLGDSALYLCASSFQTPLYEQYFGPGTRLTVT.

In its sample, this clone was seen a few times. This chain joins TRBV4-1 and TRBJ2-7, with 8 bases lining up with TRBD2. The CDR3 runs to 15 residues. Germline loops: CDR1 MGHRA, CDR2 YSYEKL. With 1 base clipped from V and 4 bases from J, the junction kept 6 bases outside the gene matches. The CDR3 sequence is CASSQGRGGRYEQYF. CDR3 bases: TGCGCCAGCAGCCAAGGTCGGGGGGGCCGTTACGAGCAGTACTTC.